This TCR beta chain was sequenced during a study of CD8 T cell repertoires and HIV-1 epitope variants. Overall study context: Enriched T cells were co-cultured with equal numbers of autologous T cell-negative antigen-presenting cells.

Measured with immunoSEQ multiplex PCR; TCRdb has only the in-frame clones, and not every one. The sample holds approximately 3,500 clones, more than 65% seen once. The junction had 11 bases not matched to a gene; V was cut back by 0 bases and J by 4 bases. The length of the CDR3 is 18 residues. CDR1 and CDR2 (germline): SGDLS, YYNGEE. Worth noting for this clone: No antigen is known for it.

Sequencing used cultured CD8+ T cells derived from PBMCs. This TCR was recovered from a male donor with HIV. The V gene is TRBV9, the J gene TRBJ2-1; TRBD1 matches 9 bases. The CDR3 bases are TGTGCCAGCAGCGTAGTAGGTGGGGGACAGGGATCTTACAATGAGCAGTTCTTC. Translation: CASSVVGGGQGSYNEQFF.